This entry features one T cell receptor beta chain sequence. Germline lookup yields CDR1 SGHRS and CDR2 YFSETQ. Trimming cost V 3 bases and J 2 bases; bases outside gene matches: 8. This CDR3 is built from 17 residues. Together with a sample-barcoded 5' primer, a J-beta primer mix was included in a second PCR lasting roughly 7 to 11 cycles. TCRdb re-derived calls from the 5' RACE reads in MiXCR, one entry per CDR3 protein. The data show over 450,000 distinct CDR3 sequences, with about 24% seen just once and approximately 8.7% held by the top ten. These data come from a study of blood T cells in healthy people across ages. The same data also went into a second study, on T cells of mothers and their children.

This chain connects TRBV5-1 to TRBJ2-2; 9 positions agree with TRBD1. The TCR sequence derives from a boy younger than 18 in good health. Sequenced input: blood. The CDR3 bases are TGCGCCAGCAGCTCACACACGGGACAGGGAAACACCGGGGAGCTGTTTTTT. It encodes CASSSHTGQGNTGELFF.